This is a list of T cell receptor beta chains from one sample in a study of CD8 T cells in ankylosing spondylitis. MiXCR, run by TCRdb on the 5' RACE reads, gives a single entry per CDR3 protein. The sample shows over 150,000 distinct CDR3 sequences, 15% to 20% of them seen only once. The sequencing input was blood, either unsorted or a sorted T cell fraction (not recorded which). Receptors originate from a male donor between 10 and 30 years old with ankylosing spondylitis or in good health (not recorded which). The CDR3 runs from the conserved cysteine through the conserved F or W. The size entry is marked missing in some rows and otherwise reads once, few, many or a size class.

size,V,J,CDR3
many,TRBV4-3,TRBJ2-5,CASSQAETQYF
many,TRBV7-6,TRBJ2-3,CASSSATGWDTQYF
many,TRBV5-1,TRBJ2-1,CASSFIAGTSYNEQFF
many,TRBV24-1,TRBJ1-2,CATSGVDSPLGYTF
many,TRBV4-2,TRBJ2-2,CASSPPFANTGELFF
many,TRBV6-1,TRBJ1-5,CASSEAIQGNQPQHF
many,TRBV5-1,TRBJ2-1,CASSPGQITNEQFF
many,TRBV5-1,TRBJ1-4,CASRQQNEKLFF
many,TRBV6-1,TRBJ2-1,CASSEPRRGGRGNEQFF
many,TRBV6-4,TRBJ2-1,CASSDSHVNGNEQFF
few,TRBV30,TRBJ1-1,CAWRAGQGLGTEAFF
many,TRBV6-2/TRBV6-3,TRBJ2-5,CASSYWPTETQYF
many,TRBV5-1,TRBJ2-2,CASSFPGTGELFF
many,TRBV7-2,TRBJ2-1,CASSEPPIEQFF
many,TRBV28,TRBJ2-7,CASPPDRGFHEQYF
many,TRBV5-1,TRBJ1-1,CASSLDRGPEAFF
many,TRBV6-1,TRBJ1-5,CASSEAWGGGNQPQHF
many,TRBV12-3/TRBV12-4,TRBJ2-3,CASSPWDRGGTDTQYF
many,TRBV6-6,TRBJ2-7,CASVAGGEQYF
many,TRBV28,TRBJ2-3,CASSFGVGTNTQYF
many,TRBV10-3,TRBJ2-7,CAISESTKWVEQYF
many,TRBV29-1,TRBJ1-1,CSVKDYSTEAFF
many,TRBV3-1,TRBJ2-4,CASSQDQGLAADIQYF
many,TRBV12-3/TRBV12-4,TRBJ1-1,CATQGDTEAFF
-,TRBV7-6,TRBJ2-7,CASSDDIYEQYF
many,TRBV6-2/TRBV6-3,TRBJ2-3,CASSYPAGASTDTQYF
once,TRBV7-9,TRBJ2-2,CATRRGIGSTNTGELFF
many,TRBV5-5,TRBJ1-2,CASTSGSRGGGYTF
many,TRBV5-1,TRBJ2-5,CASQGTSGRIETQYF
-,TRBV6-6,TRBJ2-7,CASSSTGGAYF
-,TRBV7-8,TRBJ2-6,CASHFLTASGRTRSGANVLTF
-,TRBV20-1,TRBJ2-1,CSAADGDRAYNEQFF
-,TRBV29-1,TRBJ1-4,CSAEQGSEKLFF